This is a list of T cell receptor beta chains from one sample in a study of blood T cell repertoires in COVID-19. TCRdb keeps only in-frame clones here, not all; method: immunoSEQ multiplex PCR. The table shows 200,000 to 300,000 clones, with approximately 87% occurring only once. Sequences were obtained from peripheral blood. These receptors were obtained from a woman in her 50s with acute or convalescent COVID-19. Each CDR3 is given with its conserved first and last residue. The D gene is left open where the match is weak. Size values are once, few and many counts, or a class for expanded clones, and some rows have none.

D gene,CDR3 length,V gene,J gene,clone size,CDR3 DNA,CDR3 protein
TRBD1,15,TRBV5-1,TRBJ1-3,NA,TGCGCCAGCAGCTCGTTCGGGACAGTGGGGAACACCATATATTTT,CASSSFGTVGNTIYF
NA,13,TRBV2,TRBJ1-5,NA,TGTGCCAGCAAAATCCCCGGGAATCAGCCCCAGCATTTT,CASKIPGNQPQHF
TRBD2,16,TRBV7-9,TRBJ2-1,NA,TGTGCCAGCAGCTTAGCGCGACTAGCGGGACATGATGAGCAGTTCTTC,CASSLARLAGHDEQFF
TRBD2,15,TRBV7-3,TRBJ2-1,NA,TGTGCCAGCAGCCAGGGACTAGCGGGAGTCGGTGAGCAGTTCTTC,CASSQGLAGVGEQFF
TRBD2,17,TRBV10-1,TRBJ2-7,NA,TGCGCCAGCAGGATGACTAGCGGGATGCCCCGCTCCTACGAGCAGTACTTC,CASRMTSGMPRSYEQYF
NA,13,TRBV28,TRBJ2-5,NA,TGTGCCAGCAGTTTTCAAAGCCGAGAGACCCAGTACTTC,CASSFQSRETQYF
TRBD2,17,TRBV4-1,TRBJ2-1,once,TGCGCCAGCAGCCAAGATCGGACTAGCGGGACCTGGGATGAGCAGTTCTTC,CASSQDRTSGTWDEQFF
NA,15,TRBV10-3,TRBJ2-5,NA,TGTGCCATCAGTGAGTACGGGGATCCGAGGGAGACCCAGTACTTC,CAISEYGDPRETQYF
TRBD1,14,TRBV27,TRBJ1-1,NA,TGTGCCAGCAGTTGGGACAGGGGAGGGACTGAAGCTTTCTTT,CASSWDRGGTEAFF
NA,14,TRBV28,TRBJ1-2,NA,TGTGCCAGCATTAATCCACAGGAGTTCTATGGCTACACCTTC,CASINPQEFYGYTF
NA,14,TRBV11-3,TRBJ2-1,NA,TGTGCCAGCAGCTCTAGTGGGCCGGAGGATGAGCAGTTCTTC,CASSSSGPEDEQFF
TRBD2,16,TRBV11-2,TRBJ2-7,NA,TGTGCCAGCAGCTTAATCTCTAGCGGGTTCTCCTACGAGCAGTACTTC,CASSLISSGFSYEQYF
TRBD1,13,TRBV19,TRBJ1-1,NA,TGTGCCAGTAGTATAGACAGGGGGCGTGGAGCTTTCTTT,CASSIDRGRGAFF
NA,16,TRBV3-1/TRBV3-2,TRBJ1-2,NA,TGTGCCAGCAGCCAAGACGCCCCAGGGAACTCGGGTGGCTACACCTTC,CASSQDAPGNSGGYTF
NA,14,TRBV11-2,TRBJ1-4,NA,TGTGCCAGCAGCTCGAGTCCAACTAATGAAAAACTGTTTTTT,CASSSSPTNEKLFF
NA,18,TRBV28,TRBJ1-1,NA,TGTGCCAGCAGCTCCTTGTCGTCGCCTTCGGGTTTGAACACTGAAGCTTTCTTT,CASSSLSSPSGLNTEAFF
NA,14,TRBV5-1,TRBJ2-5,NA,TGCGCCAGCAGCTTGGAGGGGCAGGGGGAGACCCAGTACTTC,CASSLEGQGETQYF
NA,12,TRBV19,TRBJ2-5,NA,TGTGCCAGTAGTACCCCCCGGGAGACCCAGTACTTC,CASSTPRETQYF
NA,14,TRBV15,TRBJ2-1,NA,TGTGCCACCAGCAGCTCCCTAGGAGTCGATGAGCAGTTCTTC,CATSSSLGVDEQFF
NA,13,TRBV28,TRBJ2-1,NA,TGTGCCAGCAGTTTATGGCAGGACAATGAGCAGTTCTTC,CASSLWQDNEQFF
TRBD2,15,TRBV5-1,TRBJ2-7,NA,TGCGCCAGCAGCTTAACTAGCGGGAGGGCCAACGAGCAGTACTTC,CASSLTSGRANEQYF
NA,14,TRBV6-5,TRBJ2-1,NA,TGTGCCAGCAAAACAGGGTTGGGTTACAATGAGCAGTTCTTC,CASKTGLGYNEQFF
TRBD2,17,TRBV3-1/TRBV3-2,TRBJ2-1,NA,TGTGCCAGCAGCCAAGCGGTAGCGGGAGACAACCGGAATGAGCAGTTCTTC,CASSQAVAGDNRNEQFF
NA,15,TRBV5-1,TRBJ1-2,NA,TGCGCCAGCAGCTTGGAGAGCACGCTTAACTATGGCTACACCTTC,CASSLESTLNYGYTF
NA,13,TRBV7-2,TRBJ2-5,NA,TGTGCCAGCAGCTTCTCCGCGGGGGAGACCCAGTACTTC,CASSFSAGETQYF
NA,14,TRBV28,TRBJ1-2,few,TGTGCCAGCATTCCCGGGGGTCGCGACTATGGCTACACCTTC,CASIPGGRDYGYTF
NA,11,TRBV7-8,TRBJ2-7,NA,TGTGCCAGCAGCCGGGGGCTCGAGCAGTACTTC,CASSRGLEQYF
NA,16,TRBV6-6,TRBJ1-1,once,TGTGCCAGCAGCCCCGGGGAGGGAGGGTTTAACACTGAAGCTTTCTTT,CASSPGEGGFNTEAFF
TRBD1,15,TRBV2,TRBJ1-3,NA,TGTGCCAGCAGAGGGCACAGGGGTACTGGAAACACCATATATTTT,CASRGHRGTGNTIYF
NA,17,TRBV28,TRBJ1-1,NA,TGTGCCAGCAGTGACCCTTTTATAACAGGGATGAACACTGAAGCTTTCTTT,CASSDPFITGMNTEAFF
NA,13,TRBV18,TRBJ2-7,NA,TGTGCCAGCTCACCAACGTCGGGCTACGAGCAGTACTTC,CASSPTSGYEQYF
TRBD1,15,TRBV4-1,TRBJ2-5,NA,TGCGCCAGCAGCCAATTGACAGGGAGAGAAAAGACCCAGTACTTC,CASSQLTGREKTQYF
TRBD2,20,TRBV9,TRBJ2-4,once,TGTGCCAGCACCTCCCTCACCGAGGCGCGGGAGGGTGAGCGAAAAAACATTCAGTACTTC,CASTSLTEAREGERKNIQYF
TRBD2,15,TRBV10-3,TRBJ2-1,NA,TGTGCCATCAGTGAAGTTCGGACTAGTGGGGGTGAGCAGTTCTTC,CAISEVRTSGGEQFF
TRBD1,16,TRBV5-4,TRBJ1-1,NA,TGTGCCAGCAGCTTGCCCGACAGGGGCATGAACACTGAAGCTTTCTTT,CASSLPDRGMNTEAFF
TRBD1,14,TRBV20-1,TRBJ2-7,once,TGCAGTGCTAGTCTGACAGGGGGAGCTTACGAGCAGTACTTC,CSASLTGGAYEQYF
NA,15,TRBV9,TRBJ2-7,few,TGTGCCAGCAGCGTAGACGTGCGTCGGAGCGACGAGCAGTACTTC,CASSVDVRRSDEQYF
TRBD2,14,TRBV2,TRBJ2-1,NA,TGTGCCAGCACAATAGCGGGAGGAGTCAATGAGCAGTTCTTC,CASTIAGGVNEQFF
NA,13,TRBV7-3,TRBJ2-7,NA,TGTGCCAGCAGCACGGGTCGGCACTACGAGCAGTACTTC,CASSTGRHYEQYF
NA,12,TRBV29-1,TRBJ2-3,NA,TGCAGCGTTGTTTTTCCGGCAGATACGCAGTATTTT,CSVVFPADTQYF
NA,15,TRBV19,TRBJ2-1,NA,TGTGCCAGTAGTGTCCGGGAACGATACTACAATGAGCAGTTCTTC,CASSVRERYYNEQFF
NA,16,TRBV5-1,TRBJ1-6,NA,TGCGCCAGCAGCAATCAGGGGAGCTCCTATAATTCACCCCTCCACTTT,CASSNQGSSYNSPLHF
NA,13,TRBV9,TRBJ1-6,NA,TGTGCCAGCAGCGTAGGGGGCCTCTCACCCCTCCACTTT,CASSVGGLSPLHF
NA,13,TRBV7-2,TRBJ1-1,NA,TGTGCCAGCAGCAACTATAGAGGCACTGAAGCTTTCTTT,CASSNYRGTEAFF
NA,14,TRBV7-9,TRBJ1-2,NA,TGTGCCAGCAGCTTAGAGGAGGGTCTCTATGGCTACACCTTC,CASSLEEGLYGYTF
TRBD2,16,TRBV7-2,TRBJ2-5,NA,TGTGCCAGCAGCCTCGTAGCGGGAGGGCCGGGAGAGACCCAGTACTTC,CASSLVAGGPGETQYF
NA,11,TRBV11-1,TRBJ2-3,NA,TGTGCCAGCAGCTTCCAAGATACGCAGTATTTT,CASSFQDTQYF
NA,14,TRBV2,TRBJ1-3,NA,TGTGCCAGCATTCCCCCAGGGTCTGGAAACACCATATATTTT,CASIPPGSGNTIYF
NA,14,TRBV27,TRBJ1-5,NA,TGTGCCAGCAGTTCGCGACATAGCAATCAGCCCCAGCATTTT,CASSSRHSNQPQHF
TRBD2,16,TRBV19,TRBJ2-1,NA,TGTGCCAGTAGTATAGGGGGTAGCGGGAGAGCGAATGAGCAGTTCTTC,CASSIGGSGRANEQFF